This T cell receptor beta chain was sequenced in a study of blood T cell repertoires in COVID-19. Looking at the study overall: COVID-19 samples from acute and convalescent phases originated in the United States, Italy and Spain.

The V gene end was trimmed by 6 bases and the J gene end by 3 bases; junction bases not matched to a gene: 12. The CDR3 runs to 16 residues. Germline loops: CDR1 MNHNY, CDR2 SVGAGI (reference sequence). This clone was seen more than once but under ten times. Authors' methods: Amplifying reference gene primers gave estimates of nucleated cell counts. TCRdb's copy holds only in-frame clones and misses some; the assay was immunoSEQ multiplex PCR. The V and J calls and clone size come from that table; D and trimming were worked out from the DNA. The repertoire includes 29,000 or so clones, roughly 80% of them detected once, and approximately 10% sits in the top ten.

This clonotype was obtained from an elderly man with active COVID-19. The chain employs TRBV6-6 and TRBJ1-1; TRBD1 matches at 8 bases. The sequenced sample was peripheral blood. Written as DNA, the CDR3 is TGTGCCAGCAGGAGGTCCACAGGGGGGGTGTACACTGAAGCTTTCTTT. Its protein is CASRRSTGGVYTEAFF.